Below, 9 T cell receptor beta chains from the same sample are listed, as sequenced in a study of T cells after yellow fever vaccination. TCRdb ran MiXCR on the 5' RACE reads and lists one entry per CDR3 protein. The sample lists some 300,000 distinct CDR3 sequences; about 3.5% were seen once. This specimen consisted of PBMCs, obtained on the day of the yellow fever booster vaccination. These TCRs come from a man between 18 and 29 years old who received the YFV17D yellow fever vaccine.

This clonotype was seen a few times. The gene calls are TRBV12-3 or TRBV12-4 and TRBJ1-4; TRBD1 agrees at 7 bases. The CDR3 loop spans 14 amino acids. With V trimmed by 4 bases and J by 7 bases, 6 bases remained unmatched. The CDR3 here is CASSSGTVSEKLFF. The CDR3 coding sequence is TGTGCCAGCAGTTCCGGGACAGTAAGTGAAAAACTGTTTTTT.

The table lists this clonotype with many counts. V is TRBV7-2 and J is TRBJ2-1; 10 bases map to TRBD2. This CDR3 comprises 17 residues. Trimming at V came to 0 bases and at J to 7 bases, leaving 9 bases not matched to a gene. CDR1 is SGHTA, CDR2 FQGNSA, per germline. The chain's CDR3 is CASSLAGLAGGVNEQFF. CDR3 nucleotide sequence: TGTGCCAGCAGCTTAGCGGGGTTAGCGGGGGGAGTTAATGAGCAGTTCTTC.

This clonotype occurred a few times. The chain joins TRBV19 to TRBJ2-1; TRBD2 agrees at 15 bases. The CDR3 spans 15 residues. J lost 6 bases, V lost 8 bases, and 5 bases had no gene match. CDR1 and CDR2 (germline): LNHDA, SQIVND (reference sequence). The CDR3 nucleotides are TGTGCCAGTGGGACTAGCGGGGGGTCCGGCAATGAGCAGTTCTTC. Its translation is CASGTSGGSGNEQFF.

This clonotype was seen many times. The rearrangement uses TRBV4-1 and TRBJ2-4; TRBD2 matches 11 bases. CDR3 size: 15 residues. The V gene's germline CDR1 is MGHRA and CDR2 YSYEKL. The J segment lost 5 bases and the V segment lost 3 bases, leaving 3 bases of the junction unmatched. CDR3 region: CASSHILAGENIQYF. CDR3 DNA: TGCGCCAGCAGCCACATACTAGCGGGGGAAAACATTCAGTACTTC.

In this sample, this clonotype turned up many times. The V call is TRBV4-3, the J call TRBJ2-1, with D possibly TRBD2 on 7 matching bases. CDR1 is LGHNA, CDR2 YSLEER, per germline. This CDR3 has 16 amino acids. Between the trimmed V and J ends, which lost 4 bases and 4 bases, there was a span of 17 bases. CDR3 nucleotide sequence: TGCGCCAGCAGCCCTAGGGGGGGCGATTCATACAATGAGCAGTTCTTC. It encodes CASSPRGGDSYNEQFF.

This clonotype was seen a few times. The rearrangement uses TRBV6-5 and TRBJ2-1; tentatively, D is TRBD2 (6 bases). The ends were cut back, 2 bases at V and 8 bases at J, with 16 bases in the middle. Germline V lookup: CDR1 MNHEY, CDR2 SVGAGI. CDR3 length: 15 residues. The CDR3 DNA reads TGTGCCAGCAGTTACAGGAGGGCAGGGCTCGATGAGCAGTTCTTC. Amino acid sequence: CASSYRRAGLDEQFF.

In its sample, this clonotype was seen a few times. The chain couples TRBV6-2 or TRBV6-3 to TRBJ2-4, with D perhaps matching TRBD1 or TRBD2 (6 bases each). The germline V and J ends were trimmed by 2 bases and 8 bases, with 19 bases remaining between them. The CDR3 is 16 amino acids. The germline gives CDR1 MNHEY, CDR2 SVGEGT. The CDR3 protein is CASSYRPGASGDIQYF. CDR3 sequence (DNA): TGTGCCAGCAGTTACCGCCCGGGGGCGAGCGGCGACATTCAGTACTTC.

In its sample, this clonotype was seen many times. The J gene is TRBJ1-4, the V gene TRBV13; no definite D call. Per germline, CDR1 PRHDT and CDR2 FYEKMQ (reference sequence). The CDR3 has 14 amino acids. V dropped 2 bases and J dropped 6 bases, with 10 bases sitting between them. This chain's CDR3 is CASSLRQNDEKLFF. DNA for the CDR3: TGTGCCAGCAGCTTACGCCAGAATGATGAAAAACTGTTTTTT.

This clonotype has a count of ten or more. The chain employs TRBV4-1 and TRBJ2-7; tentatively, D is TRBD1 or TRBD2 (6 bases each). Trimming left V 0 bases short and J 4 bases short, with 16 bases between. This CDR3 contains 16 residues. CDR1 is MGHRA and CDR2 is YSYEKL in the germline V gene. The CDR3 nucleotides read TGCGCCAGCAGCCAAGAAGTTAGCAGGGGACTTTACGAGCAGTACTTC. Its protein product is CASSQEVSRGLYEQYF.